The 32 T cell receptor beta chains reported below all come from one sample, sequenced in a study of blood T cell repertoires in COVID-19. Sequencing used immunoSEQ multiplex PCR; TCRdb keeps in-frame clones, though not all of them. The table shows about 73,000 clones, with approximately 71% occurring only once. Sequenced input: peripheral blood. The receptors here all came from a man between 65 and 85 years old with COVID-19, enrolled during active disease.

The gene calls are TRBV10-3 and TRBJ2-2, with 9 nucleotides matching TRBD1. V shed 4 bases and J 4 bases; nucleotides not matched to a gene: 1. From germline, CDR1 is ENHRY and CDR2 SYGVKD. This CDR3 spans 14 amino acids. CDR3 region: CAISGQGVTGELFF. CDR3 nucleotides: TGTGCCATCAGTGGACAGGGGGTCACCGGGGAGCTGTTTTTT.

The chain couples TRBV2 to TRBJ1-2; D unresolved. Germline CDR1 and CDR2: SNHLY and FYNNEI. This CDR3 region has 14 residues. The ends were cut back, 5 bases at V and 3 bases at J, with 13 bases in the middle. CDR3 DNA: TGTGCCAGCAGTTACCCGGGGAGGGACTATGGCTACACCTTC. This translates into CASSYPGRDYGYTF.

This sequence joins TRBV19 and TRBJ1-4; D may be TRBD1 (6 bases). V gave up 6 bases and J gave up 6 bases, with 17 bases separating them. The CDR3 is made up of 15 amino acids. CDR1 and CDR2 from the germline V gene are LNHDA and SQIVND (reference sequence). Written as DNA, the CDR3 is TGTGCCAGTAGAGATCAACGCGAGGGGGATGAAAAACTGTTTTTT. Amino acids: CASRDQREGDEKLFF. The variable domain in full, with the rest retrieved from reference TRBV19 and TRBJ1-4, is DGGITQSPKYLFRKEGQNVTLSCEQNLNHDAMYWYRQDPGQGLRLIYYSQIVNDFQKGDIAEGYSVSREKKESFPLTVTSAQKNPTAFYLCASRDQREGDEKLFFGSGTQLSVL.

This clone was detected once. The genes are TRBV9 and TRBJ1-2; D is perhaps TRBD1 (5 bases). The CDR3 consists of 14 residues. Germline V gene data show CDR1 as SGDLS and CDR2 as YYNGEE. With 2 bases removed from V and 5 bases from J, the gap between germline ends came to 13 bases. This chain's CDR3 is CASSVPDRPYGYTF. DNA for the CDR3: TGTGCCAGCAGCGTCCCCGACAGACCTTATGGCTACACCTTC. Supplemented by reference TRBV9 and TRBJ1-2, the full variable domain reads DSGVTQTPKHLITATGQRVTLRCSPRSGDLSVYWYQQSLDQGLQFLIQYYNGEERAKGNILERFSAQQFPDLHSELNLSSLELGDSALYFCASSVPDRPYGYTFGSGTRLTVV.

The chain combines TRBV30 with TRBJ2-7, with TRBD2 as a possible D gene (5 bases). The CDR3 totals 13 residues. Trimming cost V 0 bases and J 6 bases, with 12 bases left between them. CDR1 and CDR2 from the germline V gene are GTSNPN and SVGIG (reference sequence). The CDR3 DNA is TGTGCCTGGAGTGTGGGCCCCGAGGGCGAGCAGTACTTC. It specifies CAWSVGPEGEQYF.

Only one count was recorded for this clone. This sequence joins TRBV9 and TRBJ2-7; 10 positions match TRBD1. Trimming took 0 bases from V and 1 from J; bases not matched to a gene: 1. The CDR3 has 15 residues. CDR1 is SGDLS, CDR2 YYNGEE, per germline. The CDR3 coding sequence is TGTGCCAGCAGCGTAGAGGGACAGGGGTCCTACGAGCAGTACTTC. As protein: CASSVEGQGSYEQYF.

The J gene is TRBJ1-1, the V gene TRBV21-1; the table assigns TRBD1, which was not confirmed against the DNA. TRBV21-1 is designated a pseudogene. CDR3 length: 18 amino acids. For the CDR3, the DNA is TGTGCCAGCAGCAAAGAGGGGGACAGGGGAGTTAAGAAGGGTGAAGCTTTCTTT. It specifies CASSKEGDRGVKKGEAFF.

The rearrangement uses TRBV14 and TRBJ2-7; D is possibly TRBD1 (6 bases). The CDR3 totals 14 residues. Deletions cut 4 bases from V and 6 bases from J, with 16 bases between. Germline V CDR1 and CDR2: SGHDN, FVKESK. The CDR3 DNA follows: TGTGCCAGCAGCCTCCTAACAGGGACCGGCGAGCAGTACTTC. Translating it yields CASSLLTGTGEQYF.

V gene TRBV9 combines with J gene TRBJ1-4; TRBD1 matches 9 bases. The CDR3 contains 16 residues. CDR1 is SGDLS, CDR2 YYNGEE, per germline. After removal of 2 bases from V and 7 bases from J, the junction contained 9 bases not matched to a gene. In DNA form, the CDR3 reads TGTGCCAGCAGCGTGTCAACAGGGGGCGCGGGTGAAAAACTGTTTTTT. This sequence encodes CASSVSTGGAGEKLFF.

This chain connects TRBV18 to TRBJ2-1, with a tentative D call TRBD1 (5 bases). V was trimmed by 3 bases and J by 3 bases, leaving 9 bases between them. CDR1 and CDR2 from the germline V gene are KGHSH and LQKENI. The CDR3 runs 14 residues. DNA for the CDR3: TGTGCCAGCTCACCTCAGGGAAGCTACAATGAGCAGTTCTTC. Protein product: CASSPQGSYNEQFF.

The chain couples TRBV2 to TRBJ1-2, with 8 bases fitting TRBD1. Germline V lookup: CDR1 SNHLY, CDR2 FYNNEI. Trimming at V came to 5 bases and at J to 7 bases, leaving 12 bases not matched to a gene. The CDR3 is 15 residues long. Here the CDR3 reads CASSYWGGTGTGYTF. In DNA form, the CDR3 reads TGTGCCAGCAGTTATTGGGGGGGGACAGGTACTGGCTACACCTTC.

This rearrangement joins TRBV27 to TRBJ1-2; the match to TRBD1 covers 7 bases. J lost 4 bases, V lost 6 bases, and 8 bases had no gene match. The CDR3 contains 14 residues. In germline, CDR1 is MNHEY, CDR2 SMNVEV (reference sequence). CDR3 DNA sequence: TGTGCCAGCAGCCCCGGGGGACAGACCTATGGCTACACCTTC. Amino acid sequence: CASSPGGQTYGYTF.

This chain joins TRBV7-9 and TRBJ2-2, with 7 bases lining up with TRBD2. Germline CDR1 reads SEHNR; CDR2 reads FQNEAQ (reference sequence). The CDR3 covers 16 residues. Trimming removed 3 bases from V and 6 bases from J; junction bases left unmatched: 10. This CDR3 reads CASSFLSGEGPGELFF. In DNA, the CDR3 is TGTGCCAGCAGCTTCCTCTCGGGGGAGGGCCCCGGGGAGCTGTTTTTT.

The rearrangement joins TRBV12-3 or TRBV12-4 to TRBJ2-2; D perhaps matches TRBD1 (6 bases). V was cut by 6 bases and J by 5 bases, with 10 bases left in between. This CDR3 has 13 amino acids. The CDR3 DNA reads TGTGCCAGCAGCGTTACAGGGACCGGGGAGCTGTTTTTT. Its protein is CASSVTGTGELFF.

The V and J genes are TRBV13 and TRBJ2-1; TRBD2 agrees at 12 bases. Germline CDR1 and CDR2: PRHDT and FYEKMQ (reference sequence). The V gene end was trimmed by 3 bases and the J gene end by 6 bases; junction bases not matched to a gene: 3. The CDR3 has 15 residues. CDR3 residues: CASSFRTSGANEQFF. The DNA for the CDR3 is TGTGCCAGCAGCTTCCGGACTAGCGGGGCCAATGAGCAGTTCTTC.

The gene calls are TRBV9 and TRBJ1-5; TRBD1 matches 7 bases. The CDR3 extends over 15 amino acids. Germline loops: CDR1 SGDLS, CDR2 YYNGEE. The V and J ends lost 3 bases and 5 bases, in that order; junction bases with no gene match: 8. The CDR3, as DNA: TGTGCCAGCAGCGCCACCGACGACAGGGATCAGCCCCAGCATTTT. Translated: CASSATDDRDQPQHF.

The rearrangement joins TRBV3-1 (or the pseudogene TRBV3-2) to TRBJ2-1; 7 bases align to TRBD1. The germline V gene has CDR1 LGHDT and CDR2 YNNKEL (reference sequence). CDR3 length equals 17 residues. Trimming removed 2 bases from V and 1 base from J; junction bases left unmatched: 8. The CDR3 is CASSQTTGIGSYNEQFF. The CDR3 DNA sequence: TGTGCCAGCAGCCAAACGACAGGGATTGGATCCTACAATGAGCAGTTCTTC.

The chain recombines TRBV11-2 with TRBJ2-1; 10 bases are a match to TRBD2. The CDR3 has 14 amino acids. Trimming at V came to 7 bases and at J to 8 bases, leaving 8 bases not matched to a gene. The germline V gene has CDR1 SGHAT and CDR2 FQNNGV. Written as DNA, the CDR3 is TGTGCCAGCACTTCAGCGGGAGGGCCCTATGAGCAGTTCTTC. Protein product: CASTSAGGPYEQFF.

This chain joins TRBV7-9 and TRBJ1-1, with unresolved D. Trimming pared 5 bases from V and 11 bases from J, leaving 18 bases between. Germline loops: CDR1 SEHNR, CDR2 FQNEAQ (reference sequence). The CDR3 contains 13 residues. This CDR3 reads CASSLETGNGAFF. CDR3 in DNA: TGTGCCAGCAGCCTCGAAACCGGGAACGGCGCTTTCTTT.

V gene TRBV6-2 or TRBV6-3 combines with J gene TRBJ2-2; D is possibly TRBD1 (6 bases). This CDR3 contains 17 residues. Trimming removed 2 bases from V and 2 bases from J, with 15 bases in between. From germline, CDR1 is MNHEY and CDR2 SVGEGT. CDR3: CASSYGMGHTNTGELFF. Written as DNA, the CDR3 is TGTGCCAGCAGTTACGGTATGGGACACACTAACACCGGGGAGCTGTTTTTT.

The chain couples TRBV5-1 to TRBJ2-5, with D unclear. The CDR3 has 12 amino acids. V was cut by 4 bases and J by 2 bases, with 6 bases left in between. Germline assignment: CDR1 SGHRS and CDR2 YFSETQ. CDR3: CASSPEQETQYF. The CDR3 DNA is TGCGCCAGCAGCCCAGAACAAGAGACCCAGTACTTC.

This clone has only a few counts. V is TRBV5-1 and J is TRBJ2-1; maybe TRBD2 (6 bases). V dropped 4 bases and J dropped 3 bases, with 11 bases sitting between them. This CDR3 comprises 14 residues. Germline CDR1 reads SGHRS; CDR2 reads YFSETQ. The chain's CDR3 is CASSRGDFYNEQFF. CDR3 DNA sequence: TGCGCCAGCAGCCGAGGGGACTTCTACAATGAGCAGTTCTTC.

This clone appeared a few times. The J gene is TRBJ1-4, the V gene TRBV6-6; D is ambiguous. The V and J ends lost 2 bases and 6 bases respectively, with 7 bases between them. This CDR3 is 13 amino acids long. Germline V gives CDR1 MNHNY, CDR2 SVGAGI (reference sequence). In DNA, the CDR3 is TGTGCCAGCAGTTACCCGGGTGATGAAAAACTGTTTTTT. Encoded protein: CASSYPGDEKLFF.

The CDR3 here is CASSQASGQYEKLFF. Written as DNA, the CDR3 is TGTGCCAGCAGCCAAGCGTCGGGACAGTATGAAAAACTGTTTTTT. The gene calls are TRBV4-2 and TRBJ1-4, with 7 bases aligning to TRBD1. Germline assignment: CDR1 LGHNA and CDR2 YNFKEQ. This CDR3 is 15 amino acids long. The V gene end was trimmed by 1 base and the J gene end by 6 bases; junction bases not matched to a gene: 5.

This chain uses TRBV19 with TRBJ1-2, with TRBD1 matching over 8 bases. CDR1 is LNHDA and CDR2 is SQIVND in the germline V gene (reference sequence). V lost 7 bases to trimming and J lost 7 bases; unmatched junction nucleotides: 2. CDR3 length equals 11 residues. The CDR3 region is CASKTGAGYTF. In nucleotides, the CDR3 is TGTGCCAGTAAGACAGGGGCTGGCTACACCTTC.

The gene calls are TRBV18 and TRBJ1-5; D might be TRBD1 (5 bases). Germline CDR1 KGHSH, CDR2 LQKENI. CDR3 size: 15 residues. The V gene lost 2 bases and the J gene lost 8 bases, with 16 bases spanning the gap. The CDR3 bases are TGTGCCAGCTCACCATTAGCAGGGTCCAACGAGCCCCAGCATTTT. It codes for CASSPLAGSNEPQHF.

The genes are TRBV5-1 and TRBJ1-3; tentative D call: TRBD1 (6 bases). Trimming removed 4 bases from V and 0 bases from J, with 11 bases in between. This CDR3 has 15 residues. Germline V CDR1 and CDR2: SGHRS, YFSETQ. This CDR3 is CASSRQVGSGNTIYF. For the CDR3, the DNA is TGCGCCAGCAGCCGACAGGTTGGCTCTGGAAACACCATATATTTT.

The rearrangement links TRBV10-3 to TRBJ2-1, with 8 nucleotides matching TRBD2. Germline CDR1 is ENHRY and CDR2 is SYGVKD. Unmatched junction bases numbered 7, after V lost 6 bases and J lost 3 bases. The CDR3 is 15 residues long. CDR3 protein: CAIRERESSYNEQFF. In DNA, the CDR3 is TGTGCCATCAGGGAGCGGGAGAGTAGCTACAATGAGCAGTTCTTC.

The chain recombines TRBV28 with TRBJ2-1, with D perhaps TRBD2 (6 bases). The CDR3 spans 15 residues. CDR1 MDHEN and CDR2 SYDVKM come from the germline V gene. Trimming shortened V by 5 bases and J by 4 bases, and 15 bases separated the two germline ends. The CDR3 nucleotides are TGTGCCAGCAGTCCACCAGGGACTCAGTACAATGAGCAGTTCTTC. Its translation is CASSPPGTQYNEQFF.

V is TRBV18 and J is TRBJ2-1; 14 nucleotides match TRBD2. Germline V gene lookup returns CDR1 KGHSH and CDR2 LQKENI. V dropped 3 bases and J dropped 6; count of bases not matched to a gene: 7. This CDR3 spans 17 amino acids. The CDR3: CASSPGLAGVSTNEQFF. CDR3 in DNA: TGTGCCAGCTCACCGGGACTAGCGGGAGTGAGTACCAATGAGCAGTTCTTC.

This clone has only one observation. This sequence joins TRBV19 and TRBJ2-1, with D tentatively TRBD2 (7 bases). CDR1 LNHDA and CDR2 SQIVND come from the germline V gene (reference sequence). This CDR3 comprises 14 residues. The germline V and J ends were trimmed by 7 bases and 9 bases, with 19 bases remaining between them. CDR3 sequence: CASKSGLGGGEQFF. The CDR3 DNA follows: TGTGCCAGTAAATCCGGACTAGGGGGGGGTGAGCAGTTCTTC.

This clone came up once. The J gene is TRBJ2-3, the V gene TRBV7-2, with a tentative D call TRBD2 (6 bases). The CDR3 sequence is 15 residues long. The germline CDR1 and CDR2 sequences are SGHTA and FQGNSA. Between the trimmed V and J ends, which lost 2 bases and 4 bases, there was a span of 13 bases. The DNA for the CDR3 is TGTGCCAGCAGCTTAAAGGGGCGGGGCGCAGATACGCAGTATTTT. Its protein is CASSLKGRGADTQYF.